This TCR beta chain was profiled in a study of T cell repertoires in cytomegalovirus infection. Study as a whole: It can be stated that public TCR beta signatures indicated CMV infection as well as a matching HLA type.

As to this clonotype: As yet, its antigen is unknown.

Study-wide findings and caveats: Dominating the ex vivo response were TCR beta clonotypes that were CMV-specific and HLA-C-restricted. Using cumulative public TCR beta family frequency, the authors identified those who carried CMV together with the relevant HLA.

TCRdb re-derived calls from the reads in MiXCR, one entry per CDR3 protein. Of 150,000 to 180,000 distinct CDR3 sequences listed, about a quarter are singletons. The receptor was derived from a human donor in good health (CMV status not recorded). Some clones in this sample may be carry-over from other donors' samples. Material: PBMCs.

CDR3 DNA: TGTGCCAGTCGGGTGGAACTAGCGGGATCTGAGCAGTTCTTC. Translation: CASRVELAGSEQFF. The chain employs TRBV28 and TRBJ2-1; 10 bases line up with TRBD2. J gave up 9 bases and V 9 bases, and 11 bases lay outside the gene matches. Germline V CDR1 and CDR2: MDHEN, SYDVKM. The CDR3 runs to 14 residues.